The 21 T cell receptor beta chains below all came from one sample that was sequenced in a study of T cells after yellow fever vaccination. TCRdb recomputed calls from the 5' RACE reads with MiXCR, one row per CDR3 protein. The sample includes some 670,000 distinct CDR3 sequences, over 9% of them seen just once. The material sequenced was PBMCs, taken on the day of the yellow fever booster vaccination. The receptors here all came from a man aged 25-45 years who received the YFV17D yellow fever vaccine.

J is TRBJ2-7 and V is TRBV10-3, with TRBD2 matching 11 bases. The V and J ends lost 4 bases and 0 bases, in that order; junction bases with no gene match: 5. Germline assignment: CDR1 ENHRY and CDR2 SYGVKD. The CDR3 extends over 16 amino acids. CDR3 bases: TGTGCCATCAGTGCGGCTAGCGGGAGGAACTCCTACGAGCAGTACTTC. Amino acids: CAISAASGRNSYEQYF.

This clonotype was picked up many times. The V gene is TRBV30, the J gene TRBJ2-1, with TRBD2 matching over 10 bases. The trim removed 0 bases at V and 10 bases at J, leaving 6 bases unmatched. CDR1 is GTSNPN and CDR2 is SVGIG in the germline V gene (reference sequence). The CDR3 consists of 14 residues. CDR3 coding DNA: TGTGCCTGGAGTGTACTAGCGGGGTTGGGGGAGCAGTTCTTC. Translating it yields CAWSVLAGLGEQFF.

This clonotype was seen many times. This chain uses TRBV4-3 with TRBJ1-1, with 8 nucleotides matching TRBD1. V was clipped by 4 bases and J by 6 bases; unmatched bases: 10. Germline V CDR1 and CDR2: LGHNA, YSLEER. The CDR3 sequence is 15 residues long. The CDR3 nucleotides are TGCGCCAGCAGCCGAGAGACAGGGGTGAAGGCTGAAGCTTTCTTT. It specifies CASSRETGVKAEAFF.

The J gene is TRBJ1-4, the V gene TRBV5-1; TRBD1 matches 7 bases. This CDR3 comprises 12 residues. Trimming at V came to 4 bases and at J to 13 bases, leaving 7 bases not matched to a gene. CDR1 and CDR2 from the germline V gene are SGHRS and YFSETQ. The DNA of the CDR3 is TGCGCCAGCAGCGTCGACAGGGAAGTACTGTTTTTT. Translated: CASSVDREVLFF.

This clonotype has only a few counts. The V gene is TRBV20-1, the J gene TRBJ2-3; TRBD1 matches 8 bases. The CDR3 is 15 amino acids. Trimming cost V 4 bases and J 1 base; bases outside gene matches: 7. Per the germline V gene, CDR1 is DFQATT and CDR2 is SNEGSKA (reference sequence). The CDR3 sequence: CSANTDRVGTDTQYF. Here the CDR3 DNA reads TGCAGTGCTAACACGGACAGGGTCGGCACAGATACGCAGTATTTT.

This clonotype was seen only a few times. The chain carries TRBV5-1 and TRBJ2-6, with D hard to call. CDR1 is SGHRS and CDR2 is YFSETQ in the germline V gene. The length of the CDR3 is 14 residues. Trimming pared 3 bases from V and 0 bases from J, leaving 4 bases between. The CDR3 nucleotides read TGCGCCAGCAGCTCCCGCTCTGGGGCCAACGTCCTGACTTTC. Its protein is CASSSRSGANVLTF.

The chain links TRBV27 to TRBJ2-7; perhaps TRBD1 as D (5 bases). Germline V gene data show CDR1 as MNHEY and CDR2 as SMNVEV (reference sequence). The CDR3 length is 14 residues. V dropped 5 bases and J dropped 0 bases, with 11 bases sitting between them. CDR3 DNA sequence: TGTGCCAGCAGTCCCAGGACATTCTCCTACGAGCAGTACTTC. This encodes CASSPRTFSYEQYF.

This clonotype was detected ten times or more. V is TRBV7-2 and J is TRBJ1-1; D not resolved. With 5 bases removed from V and 1 base from J, the gap between germline ends came to 14 bases. This CDR3 has 15 amino acids. The germline CDR1 and CDR2 sequences are SGHTA and FQGNSA. CDR3 DNA: TGTGCCAGCAGCGTATCTCACAGTTCGAACACTGAAGCTTTCTTT. It translates to CASSVSHSSNTEAFF.

This clonotype has a handful of counts. The chain employs TRBV18 and TRBJ1-1; D gene uncertain. The CDR3 consists of 14 residues. The ends were cut back, 3 bases at V and 1 base at J, with 9 bases in the middle. From germline, CDR1 is KGHSH and CDR2 LQKENI. DNA for the CDR3: TGTGCCAGCTCACCGGGGAAGGGGAACACTGAAGCTTTCTTT. Amino acids: CASSPGKGNTEAFF.

The V call is TRBV6-5, the J call TRBJ2-1, with D maybe TRBD2 (6 bases). The germline V and J ends were trimmed by 0 bases and 4 bases, with 19 bases remaining between them. Germline V lookup: CDR1 MNHEY, CDR2 SVGAGI. The CDR3 length is 18 residues. The CDR3 loop reads CASSYSSMLASDYNEQFF. The DNA of the CDR3 is TGTGCCAGCAGTTACTCGTCGATGTTGGCTAGCGATTACAATGAGCAGTTCTTC.

The J gene is TRBJ1-1, the V gene TRBV27, with a tentative D call TRBD1 (5 bases). The CDR3 covers 12 residues. CDR1 MNHEY and CDR2 SMNVEV come from the germline V gene (reference sequence). V shed 5 bases and J shed 11 bases, with 15 bases lying between them. The CDR3, as DNA: TGTGCCAGCAGTACAGGCCCCTCCTTGGCTTTCTTT. Encoded protein: CASSTGPSLAFF.

V is TRBV20-1 and J is TRBJ1-2; TRBD1 aligns across 8 bases. This CDR3 region has 13 residues. The V gene's germline CDR1 is DFQATT and CDR2 SNEGSKA (reference sequence). V dropped 6 bases and J dropped 0; count of bases not matched to a gene: 3. CDR3 nucleotide sequence: TGCAGTGCGCAGACAGGGGCTAACTATGGCTACACCTTC. Protein sequence: CSAQTGANYGYTF.

The chain uses TRBV10-3 and TRBJ2-7; 9 bases are a match to TRBD1. V shed 6 bases, J shed 0 bases, and the junction held 3 bases outside the gene matches. CDR3 size: 14 residues. The germline CDR1 and CDR2 sequences are ENHRY and SYGVKD. CDR3 in amino acids: CAIRRTGASYEQYF. The CDR3 nucleotides read TGTGCCATCAGAAGGACAGGGGCCTCCTACGAGCAGTACTTC.

As regards this clonotype: Sequence at one end of the junction differs from germline and may be a read error. The chain has TRBV20-1 and TRBJ1-5, with D tentatively TRBD1 (6 bases). Germline CDR1 and CDR2: DFQATT and SNEGSKA (reference sequence). The CDR3 extends over 13 amino acids. This CDR3 is CGATGTPDQPQHF. For the CDR3, the DNA is TGCGGTGCTACCGGGACACCGGATCAGCCCCAGCATTTT.

This clonotype has a handful of counts. CDR3 amino acids: CASSTPRGYEQYF. In nucleotides, the CDR3 is TGTGCCAGCAGCACCCCCAGGGGTTACGAGCAGTACTTC. The chain couples TRBV6-1 to TRBJ2-7, with D possibly matching TRBD1 (6 bases). The CDR3 extends over 13 amino acids. Trimming left V 6 bases short and J 4 bases short, with 13 bases between. CDR1 and CDR2 (germline): MNHNS, SASEGT.

This clonotype was detected only a few times. The gene calls are TRBV20-1 and TRBJ1-6; possibly TRBD1 for D (5 bases). The germline V gene has CDR1 DFQATT and CDR2 SNEGSKA (reference sequence). Trimming shortened V by 0 bases and J by 8 bases, and 14 bases separated the two germline ends. The CDR3 has 15 amino acids. CDR3 in amino acids: CSAREPGPRDSPLHF. The CDR3 DNA sequence: TGCAGTGCTAGAGAACCGGGACCTCGGGATTCACCCCTCCACTTT.

J is TRBJ2-5 and V is TRBV20-1; the match to TRBD2 covers 7 bases. This CDR3 is built from 13 residues. Germline CDR1 and CDR2: DFQATT and SNEGSKA (reference sequence). Unmatched junction bases numbered 6, after V lost 5 bases and J lost 3 bases. The CDR3 coding sequence is TGCAGTGCTGAGACTAGCAGGGAAGAGACCCAGTACTTC. This translates into CSAETSREETQYF.

This clonotype was seen more than once but under ten times. The J gene is TRBJ2-2, the V gene TRBV30, with 10 positions matching TRBD2. Germline values: CDR1 GTSNPN, CDR2 SVGIG (reference sequence). J lost 7 bases, V lost 4 bases, and 3 bases had no gene match. The CDR3 sequence is 13 residues long. The CDR3 DNA sequence: TGTGCCTGGATGGAGCGGGAGGGCGGGGAGCTGTTTTTT. Amino acid sequence: CAWMEREGGELFF.

This chain connects TRBV7-2 to TRBJ2-7; D might be TRBD2 (6 bases). The germline gives CDR1 SGHTA, CDR2 FQGNSA. The ends were cut back, 5 bases at V and 0 bases at J, with 11 bases in the middle. This CDR3 comprises 14 residues. CDR3: CASSTNSGSYEQYF. DNA for the CDR3: TGTGCCAGCAGCACCAATAGCGGCTCCTACGAGCAGTACTTC.

The rearrangement links TRBV20-1 to TRBJ2-7; the match to TRBD2 covers 10 bases. The germline gives CDR1 DFQATT, CDR2 SNEGSKA (reference sequence). Germline trimming cut 0 bases from V and 4 bases from J; bases unmatched to any gene: 6. This CDR3 is built from 15 residues. CDR3 amino acids: CSAREASGRGYEQYF. CDR3 nucleotide sequence: TGCAGTGCTAGAGAGGCTAGCGGGAGAGGGTACGAGCAGTACTTC.

V gene TRBV5-4 combines with J gene TRBJ2-1; no clear D gene. V lost 2 bases, J lost 5 bases, and 8 bases lay in between. CDR3 length: 13 residues. Germline CDR1 and CDR2: SGHNT and YYREEE (reference sequence). The CDR3 loop is CASSFEWNNEQFF. The CDR3 DNA reads TGTGCCAGCAGCTTTGAGTGGAACAATGAGCAGTTCTTC. The whole variable domain, remainder taken from reference TRBV5-4 and TRBJ2-1, is ETGVTQSPTHLIKTRGQQVTLRCSSQSGHNTVSWYQQALGQGPQFIFQYYREEENGRGNFPPRFSGLQFPNYSSELNVNALELDDSALYLCASSFEWNNEQFFGPGTRLTVL.